This T cell receptor beta chain was sequenced in a study of T cell responses to AZD1222 COVID-19 vaccine. Study-level findings and limits: Researchers report vaccine-associated CD4 TCRs spanning spike, with dominance at 160-218 and 743-854. None of the repertoires were sampled until the peak T cell response had passed.

Profiling relied on immunoSEQ multiplex PCR, and the TCRdb table lists in-frame clones only, not all of them. The data contain more than 85,000 clones, 88% of them seen just once; the ten biggest clones take up 2% to 3%. Concerning this clone itself: Its antigen is unknown.

This CDR3 contains 21 residues. The chain joins TRBV21-1 to TRBJ2-1; the tabulated D call, TRBD2, remains unverified against the DNA. TRBV21-1 is reported as a pseudogene. This clonotype was obtained from an adult in good health. The sequenced sample was peripheral blood, obtained on day 0 of AZD1222 vaccination. The CDR3: CASTWRSSGVTRYDGYNEQFF. The CDR3 DNA reads TGTGCCAGCACCTGGAGATCTAGCGGAGTAACCCGCTACGACGGCTACAATGAGCAGTTCTTC.